This T cell receptor (beta chain) comes out of a study of regulatory T cells in long-lasting Graves disease. Study-level results: It was possible that the small sample size reduced accuracy. Lower TCR diversity was seen in persistent Graves' patients than in newly diagnosed ones.

A note on this clonotype: Its antigen is still unknown.

With iRepertoire HTBI primers and Arm-PCR of CDR3 regions, TCR beta libraries were built. TCRdb re-analysed the multiplex PCR reads in MiXCR, keeping a single row per CDR3 protein. The data show 700,000 or so distinct CDR3 sequences, around 30% seen once. Sample time point: persistent/refractory GD, antithyroid drugs over 5 years with positive TRAb. After RNA was extracted from PBMCs, the TCR library was made from it. Patients came from an endocrinology department in Xi'an, China. CDR3 size: 14 residues. The germline V and J ends were trimmed by 7 bases and 5 bases, with 18 bases remaining between them. The germline gives CDR1 DFQATT, CDR2 SNEGSKA (reference sequence).

The sequencing used peripheral blood mononuclear cells (PBMCs), collected when the disease was refractory, from a patient treated with antithyroid drugs. V gene TRBV20-1 combines with J gene TRBJ2-1; D might be TRBD1 or TRBD2, each matching 5 bases. This receptor was taken from a female donor with Graves disease. In DNA form, the CDR3 reads TGCAGTGGACGGAGGAGTGGGGCGAACAATGAGCAGTTCTTC. Protein: CSGRRSGANNEQFF.